This T cell receptor (beta chain) was found in a study of T-cell memory formation after mild COVID-19. Germline V CDR1 and CDR2: SGHRS, YFSETQ. The V gene lost 5 bases and the J gene lost 6 bases, with 20 bases spanning the gap. The CDR3 loop spans 16 amino acids. TCRdb reanalysed the 5' RACE reads using MiXCR and keeps one entry per CDR3 protein. Altogether approximately 500,000 distinct CDR3 sequences are present, approximately 23% being singletons, with the ten largest covering about 12%. This clonotype has a handful of counts. Its antigen is unidentified. General study results and limits: CD4+ contracting clones lay mainly in CM and EM, CD8+ ones in EMRA.

The chain has TRBV5-1 and TRBJ2-2, with D maybe TRBD1 (5 bases). The receptor was derived from an adult woman who had mild COVID-19 (a few samples of this study predate the infection). Cell type and time point are not known. Sample: PBMCs or a T cell subset sorted from them (not recorded which). CDR3: CASSPDSQIPAGELFF. The DNA of the CDR3 is TGCGCCAGCAGTCCTGACAGCCAGATCCCCGCCGGGGAGCTGTTTTTT.